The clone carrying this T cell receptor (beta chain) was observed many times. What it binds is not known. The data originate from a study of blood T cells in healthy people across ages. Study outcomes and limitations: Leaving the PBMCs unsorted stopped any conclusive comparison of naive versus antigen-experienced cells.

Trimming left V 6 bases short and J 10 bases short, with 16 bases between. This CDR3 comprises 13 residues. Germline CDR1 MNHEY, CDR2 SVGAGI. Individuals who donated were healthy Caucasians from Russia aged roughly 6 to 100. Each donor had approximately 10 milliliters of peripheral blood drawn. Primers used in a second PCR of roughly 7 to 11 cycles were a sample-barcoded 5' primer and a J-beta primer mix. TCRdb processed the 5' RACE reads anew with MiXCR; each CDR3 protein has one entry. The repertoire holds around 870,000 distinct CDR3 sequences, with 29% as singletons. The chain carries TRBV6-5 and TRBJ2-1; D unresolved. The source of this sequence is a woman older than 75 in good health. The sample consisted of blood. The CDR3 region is CASSLRAHWEQFF. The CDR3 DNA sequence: TGTGCCAGCAGCCTCCGGGCCCACTGGGAGCAGTTCTTC.